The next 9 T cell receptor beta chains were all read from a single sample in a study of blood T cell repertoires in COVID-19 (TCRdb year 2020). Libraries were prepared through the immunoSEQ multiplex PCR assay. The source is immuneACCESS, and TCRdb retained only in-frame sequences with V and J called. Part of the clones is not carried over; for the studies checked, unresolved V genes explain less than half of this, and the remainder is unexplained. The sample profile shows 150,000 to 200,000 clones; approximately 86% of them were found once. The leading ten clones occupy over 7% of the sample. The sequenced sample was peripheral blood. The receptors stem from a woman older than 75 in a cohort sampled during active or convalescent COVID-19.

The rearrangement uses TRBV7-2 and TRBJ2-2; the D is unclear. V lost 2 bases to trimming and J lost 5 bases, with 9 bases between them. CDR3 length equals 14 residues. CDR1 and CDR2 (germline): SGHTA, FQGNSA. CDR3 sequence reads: CASSLQSSTGELFF. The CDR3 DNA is TGTGCCAGCAGCTTACAGTCTTCAACCGGGGAGCTGTTTTTT.

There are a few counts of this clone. The CDR3 DNA follows: TGTGCCACCAGCAGAACGGGACAGCCTCCCCAGCATTTT. Protein sequence: CATSRTGQPPQHF. The gene calls are TRBV15 and TRBJ1-5, with TRBD1 matching 7 bases. The CDR3 spans 13 residues. V trimming: 2 bases; J trimming: 10 bases; junction bases outside the gene matches: 5. CDR1 is LNHNV and CDR2 is YYDKDF in the germline V gene (reference sequence).

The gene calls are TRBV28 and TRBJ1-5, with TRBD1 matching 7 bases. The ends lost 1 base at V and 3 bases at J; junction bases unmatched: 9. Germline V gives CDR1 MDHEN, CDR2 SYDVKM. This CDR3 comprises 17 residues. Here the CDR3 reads CASSLFEDGQDNQPQHF. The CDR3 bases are TGTGCCAGCAGTTTATTTGAGGACGGACAGGACAATCAGCCCCAGCATTTT.

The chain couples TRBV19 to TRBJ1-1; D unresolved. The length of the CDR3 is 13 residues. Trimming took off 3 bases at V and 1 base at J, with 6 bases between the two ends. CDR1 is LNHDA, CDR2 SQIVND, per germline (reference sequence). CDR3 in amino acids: CASSISENTEAFF. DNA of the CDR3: TGTGCCAGTAGTATCTCAGAGAACACTGAAGCTTTCTTT.

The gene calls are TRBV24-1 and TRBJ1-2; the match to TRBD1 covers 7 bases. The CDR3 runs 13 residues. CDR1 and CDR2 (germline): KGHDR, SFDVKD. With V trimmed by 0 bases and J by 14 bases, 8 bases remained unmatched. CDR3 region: CATSDLAQGGLTF. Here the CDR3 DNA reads TGTGCCACCAGTGATTTGGCCCAGGGGGGCCTTACCTTC.

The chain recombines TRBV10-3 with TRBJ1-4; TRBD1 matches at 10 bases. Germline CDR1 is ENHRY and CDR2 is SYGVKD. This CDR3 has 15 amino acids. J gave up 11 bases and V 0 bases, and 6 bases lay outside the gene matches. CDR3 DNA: TGTGCCATCAGTGAGTCGGGACAGGGGCAAGGGAAACTGTTTTTT. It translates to CAISESGQGQGKLFF.

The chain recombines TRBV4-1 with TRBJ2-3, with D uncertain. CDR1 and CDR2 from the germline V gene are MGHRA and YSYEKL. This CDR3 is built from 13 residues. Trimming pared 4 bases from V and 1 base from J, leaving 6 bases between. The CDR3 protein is CASSRGGTDTQYF. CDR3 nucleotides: TGCGCCAGCAGCCGAGGTGGCACAGATACGCAGTATTTT.

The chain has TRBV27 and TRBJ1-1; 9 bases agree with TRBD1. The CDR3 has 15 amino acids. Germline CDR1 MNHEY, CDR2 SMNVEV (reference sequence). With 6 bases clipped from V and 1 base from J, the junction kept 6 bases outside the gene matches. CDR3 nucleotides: TGTGCCAGCAGAAGACAGGGGGGATCGAACACTGAAGCTTTCTTT. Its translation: CASRRQGGSNTEAFF.

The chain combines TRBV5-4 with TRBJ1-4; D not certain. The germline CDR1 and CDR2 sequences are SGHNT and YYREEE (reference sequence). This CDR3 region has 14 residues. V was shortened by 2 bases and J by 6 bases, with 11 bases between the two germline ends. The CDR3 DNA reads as TGTGCCAGCAGCTTTCCGGGGAGCCATGAAAAACTGTTTTTT. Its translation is CASSFPGSHEKLFF.